This T cell receptor beta chain was identified during a study of T cell repertoires in aging, cancer and after chemotherapy. Overall study context: Six age groups, ranging from 30 or younger to 70 or older, included the donors. Over several months to years, re-sampled healthy donor repertoires clearly shared clones. Study-level results: Untreated cancer patients had significantly lower blood TCR diversity than age-matched healthy donors.

V was clipped by 0 bases and J by 2 bases, with 11 bases between them. Germline values: CDR1 MNHNY, CDR2 SVGAGI (reference sequence). The CDR3 consists of 16 residues. As regards this clonotype: The antigen remains unidentified.

A mixed TRB-A/B primer pool amplified rearranged TRB by multiplex touch-down PCR. TCRdb analysed the multiplex PCR reads with MiXCR anew, one entry per CDR3 protein. The sample carries some 10,000 distinct CDR3 sequences, around 32% recorded once. Peripheral blood genomic DNA, not sorted cells or RNA, was the template. What was sequenced was blood. The chain recombines TRBV6-6 with TRBJ2-1; TRBD1 might be the D (6 bases). The clonotype originates from a human donor in good health. The CDR3 nucleotides read TGTGCCAGCAGTTACTCGGCCAGGGGAACCTACAATGAGCAGTTCTTC. Translation gives CASSYSARGTYNEQFF.